This section outlines one T cell receptor (beta chain) sequence together with its context. The antigen remains undetermined. Using its own MiXCR run on the RT-PCR reads, TCRdb lists one record per CDR3 protein. The data contain 750,000 to 850,000 distinct CDR3 sequences, about a fifth of them seen just once; the ten biggest clones take up 11%. The CDR3 loop spans 12 amino acids. Per the germline V gene, CDR1 is DFQATT and CDR2 is SNEGSKA (reference sequence). The V end was cut by 0 bases, the J end by 6 bases, with 8 bases between. The data were obtained in a study of response to subunit inactivated influenza vaccine. Study-level points and caveats: After each seasonal influenza vaccination, few new T cells are recruited, the authors suggested.

Sequencing used PBMCs from blood, obtained around 5 days after vaccination. This TCR was recovered from a man aged 45-65 years who received an inactivated influenza vaccine. The V gene is TRBV20-1, the J gene TRBJ1-1, with D unclear. The CDR3 DNA follows: TGCAGTGCTAGAGAGTCTACTCCTGAAGCTTTCTTT. Translating gives CSARESTPEAFF.